Following are 10 T cell receptor beta chains from one sample sequenced in a study of blood T cell repertoires in COVID-19. The data were produced by immunoSEQ multiplex PCR, yet TCRdb's version contains in-frame clones alone and is incomplete. This sample has about 400,000 clones; approximately 90% occur once, and the top ten carry nearly 2%. Material for sequencing was PBMCs or T cells enriched from blood (not recorded which). The source of these receptors is a woman aged 18 to 35 with acute COVID-19.

The chain has TRBV7-2 and TRBJ1-1; D call uncertain. This CDR3 contains 14 residues. Trimming removed 1 base from V and 5 bases from J, with 11 bases in between. Germline CDR1 SGHTA, CDR2 FQGNSA. The CDR3 sequence: CASSLGEGWTEAFF. The CDR3, as DNA: TGTGCCAGCAGCTTAGGTGAGGGATGGACTGAAGCTTTCTTT.

The V call is TRBV7-2, the J call TRBJ2-7, with 13 bases fitting TRBD2. CDR1 SGHTA and CDR2 FQGNSA come from the germline V gene. V lost 3 bases and J lost 4; bases outside the gene matches: 6. This CDR3 contains 16 residues. CDR3 sequence: CASSFPGLAGRYEQYF. CDR3 nucleotide sequence: TGTGCCAGCAGCTTCCCGGGACTAGCGGGACGATACGAGCAGTACTTC.

This clone has a handful of counts. The chain recombines TRBV9 with TRBJ2-1; D might be TRBD2 (5 bases). The CDR3 covers 16 residues. Trimming pared 0 bases from V and 8 bases from J, leaving 18 bases between. Germline-derived CDR1 and CDR2 are SGDLS and YYNGEE. The CDR3 spells CASSVGRLAGSDEQFF. CDR3 nucleotides: TGTGCCAGCAGCGTAGGGCGGCTAGCTGGCAGTGATGAGCAGTTCTTC.

The J gene is TRBJ2-7, the V gene TRBV7-9; weak D call: TRBD1 (5 bases). The CDR3 runs 14 residues. Germline values: CDR1 SEHNR, CDR2 FQNEAQ (reference sequence). V was pared by 5 bases and J by 2 bases, with 13 bases between. CDR3: CASSPDSSTYEQYF. The CDR3 DNA reads TGTGCCAGCAGCCCCGACAGTAGTACCTACGAGCAGTACTTC.

The chain has TRBV7-9 and TRBJ1-3; 9 bases match TRBD1. CDR3 length equals 19 residues. CDR1 is SEHNR and CDR2 is FQNEAQ in the germline V gene (reference sequence). The trim removed 4 bases at V and 0 bases at J, leaving 13 bases unmatched. The chain's CDR3 is CASSSRTGARVRSGNTIYF. The CDR3 DNA sequence: TGTGCCAGCAGCTCACGGACAGGGGCGAGGGTTCGCTCTGGAAACACCATATATTTT.

The rearrangement joins TRBV2 to TRBJ1-4; a possible D gene is TRBD1 (5 bases). The V gene's germline CDR1 is SNHLY and CDR2 FYNNEI. Trimming shortened V by 0 bases and J by 8 bases, and 13 bases separated the two germline ends. CDR3 length: 15 amino acids. The CDR3 sequence is CASSEAWQQGEKLFF. Here the CDR3 DNA reads TGTGCCAGCAGTGAAGCCTGGCAGCAGGGAGAAAAACTGTTTTTT.

The rearrangement uses TRBV19 and TRBJ2-5, with 8 bases that match TRBD2. The V segment lost 4 bases and the J segment 5 bases; nucleotides outside the gene matches: 9. Germline values: CDR1 LNHDA, CDR2 SQIVND (reference sequence). The CDR3 is 15 amino acids. The CDR3 spells CASSNHGGAAETQYF. In DNA, the CDR3 is TGTGCCAGTAGTAATCACGGGGGGGCCGCGGAGACCCAGTACTTC. Filled out from reference TRBV19 and TRBJ2-5, the complete variable domain reads DGGITQSPKYLFRKEGQNVTLSCEQNLNHDAMYWYRQDPGQGLRLIYYSQIVNDFQKGDIAEGYSVSREKKESFPLTVTSAQKNPTAFYLCASSNHGGAAETQYFGPGTRLLVL.

The sample holds one count of this clone. This chain uses TRBV6-5 with TRBJ1-1; the D gene is possibly TRBD1 (5 bases). The CDR3 contains 15 residues. Germline V gene sequence: CDR1 MNHEY, CDR2 SVGAGI. V lost 2 bases, J lost 1 base, and 11 bases lay in between. The CDR3 spells CASSYVGTGNTEAFF. Written as DNA, the CDR3 is TGTGCCAGCAGTTACGTAGGAACAGGGAACACTGAAGCTTTCTTT.

V is TRBV21-1 and J is TRBJ2-3; TRBD2 is the table's D call and was not checked against the DNA. TRBV21-1 is a pseudogene segment. The CDR3 runs to 16 residues. The CDR3 DNA sequence: TGTGCCAGCAGCAAAGGGGAGCGGGAGATCCCAGATACGCAGTATTTT. Translating gives CASSKGEREIPDTQYF.

The rearrangement joins TRBV7-2 to TRBJ2-7; TRBD1 aligns across 9 bases. This CDR3 region has 16 residues. The V and J ends lost 0 bases and 5 bases, in that order; junction bases with no gene match: 8. From germline, CDR1 is SGHTA and CDR2 FQGNSA. The CDR3 spells CASSLAVGTGRNEQYF. DNA of the CDR3: TGTGCCAGCAGCTTAGCGGTGGGGACAGGGCGCAACGAGCAGTACTTC. The full variable domain, its missing parts supplied by reference TRBV7-2 and TRBJ2-7, is GAGVSQSPSNKVTEKGKDVELRCDPISGHTALYWYRQSLGQGLEFLIYFQGNSAPDKSGLPSDRFSAERTGGSVSTLTIQRTQQEDSAVYLCASSLAVGTGRNEQYFGPGTRLTVT.